Only a few counts were recorded for the clone carrying this T cell receptor (beta chain). The antigen remains unidentified. TCRdb reprocessed the RACE reads with MiXCR, giving one entry per CDR3 protein. The sample gives 80,000 to 100,000 distinct CDR3 sequences, roughly 10% of which show up once; 1.1% is in the top ten. This record belongs to a study of human T cells and chemical hapten exposure. Findings and limits, study-wide: Sensitization with DPC brought no change to TCRs above 1 in 1000 in frequency.

Time point defined: patch test 3, about 24 weeks after DPC sensitization. Treatment of the sample: therapeutic diphenylcyclopropenone sensitization with weekly scalp DPC. This CDR3 is 14 amino acids long. V lost 8 bases to trimming and J lost 2 bases, with 16 bases between them. Per germline, CDR1 DFQATT and CDR2 SNEGSKA (reference sequence). The input for sequencing was whole blood, taken in connection with sensitization to the hapten diphenylcyclopropenone (DPC). The rearrangement joins TRBV20-1 to TRBJ1-3; D is ambiguous. The TCR was taken from a woman between 25 and 40 years old with alopecia areata. Some clones in this sample may be carry-over from other donors' samples. This CDR3 is CSTGPGIAGNTIYF. The CDR3, as DNA: TGCAGTACTGGACCGGGAATCGCTGGAAACACCATATATTTT.